One sample yielded the 20 T cell receptor beta chains listed below, sequenced in a study of T cell responses to AZD1222 COVID-19 vaccine. Data came from immunoSEQ multiplex PCR; TCRdb stores just in-frame clones and leaves some out. The sample has some 98,000 clones; more than 70% are singletons. Sequencing used peripheral blood, obtained on day 0 of AZD1222 vaccination. All receptors derive from an adult in good health.

The chain is built from TRBV28 and TRBJ1-2; 7 positions agree with TRBD1. With 3 bases clipped from V and 1 base from J, the junction kept 2 bases outside the gene matches. Germline-derived CDR1 and CDR2 are MDHEN and SYDVKM. The CDR3 totals 14 residues. Written as DNA, the CDR3 is TGTGCCAGCAGTTTCCGGGACAGTAACTATGGCTACACCTTC. Translated: CASSFRDSNYGYTF.

J is TRBJ1-1 and V is TRBV7-2, with D possibly matching TRBD1 (5 bases). CDR1 is SGHTA, CDR2 FQGNSA, per germline. The CDR3 sequence is 13 residues long. V shed 5 bases and J shed 6 bases, with 13 bases lying between them. CDR3 bases: TGTGCCAGCAGCCCGGGACTCCACCCTGAAGCTTTCTTT. It encodes CASSPGLHPEAFF.

The chain links TRBV12-3 or TRBV12-4 to TRBJ2-5; D is unresolved. The V end was cut by 6 bases, the J end by 2 bases, with 4 bases between. The CDR3 runs to 11 residues. The CDR3 protein is CASSLQETQYF. The CDR3 bases are TGTGCCAGCAGCCTACAAGAGACCCAGTACTTC.

In this sample, this clone turned up once. The chain links TRBV3-1 (or the pseudogene TRBV3-2) to TRBJ1-4; D uncertain. V was shortened by 0 bases and J by 0 bases, with 8 bases between the two germline ends. There are 16 residues in the CDR3. Germline V gives CDR1 LGHDT, CDR2 YNNKEL (reference sequence). As DNA, the CDR3 is TGTGCCAGCAGCCAAGAACTCACAGCAACTAATGAAAAACTGTTTTTT. It is translated as CASSQELTATNEKLFF.

V and J are TRBV11-1 and TRBJ2-1; 9 nucleotides agree with TRBD2. The CDR3 has 16 residues. CDR1 and CDR2 (germline): SGHAT, FQDESV (reference sequence). V lost 6 bases to trimming and J lost 0 bases; unmatched junction nucleotides: 6. The CDR3 region is CASSSSGDSSYNEQFF. CDR3 DNA sequence: TGTGCCAGCAGTTCTAGCGGGGACAGCTCCTACAATGAGCAGTTCTTC.

The CDR3 coding sequence is TGTGCCAGCACCAAAGGTCGGGTCTCGGGCGGGGAGCTGTTTTTT. As protein: CASTKGRVSGGELFF. The rearrangement joins TRBV2 to TRBJ2-2, with unresolved D. The V end was cut by 7 bases, the J end by 7 bases, with 19 bases between. This CDR3 is built from 15 residues. The V gene's germline CDR1 is SNHLY and CDR2 FYNNEI.

This clone showed up just once. The chain carries TRBV28 and TRBJ1-1; D might be TRBD1 (5 bases). Trimming took off 5 bases at V and 1 base at J, with 11 bases between the two ends. The CDR3 consists of 14 residues. Germline V gives CDR1 MDHEN, CDR2 SYDVKM. CDR3 residues: CASSPGLRNTEAFF. The CDR3 DNA reads as TGTGCCAGCAGTCCGGGACTCAGGAACACTGAAGCTTTCTTT.

V is TRBV6-5 and J is TRBJ1-1; 7 nucleotides line up with TRBD1. The CDR3 is 14 amino acids. The trim removed 6 bases at V and 1 base at J, leaving 5 bases unmatched. Germline-derived CDR1 and CDR2 are MNHEY and SVGAGI. The CDR3 protein is CASRTGTANTEAFF. Written as DNA, the CDR3 is TGTGCCAGCAGGACCGGGACAGCGAACACTGAAGCTTTCTTT.

The chain uses TRBV7-8 and TRBJ1-6; 9 nucleotides match TRBD1. The CDR3 loop spans 15 amino acids. Trimming took 1 base from V and 10 from J; bases not matched to a gene: 5. CDR1 and CDR2 from the germline V gene are SGHVS and FQNEAQ. The CDR3 DNA reads TGTGCCAGCAGCTTAGATCGGACAGGGGTGTCACCCCTCCACTTT. Protein product: CASSLDRTGVSPLHF.

The chain is built from TRBV7-3 and TRBJ2-5; 7 nucleotides match TRBD1. CDR1 and CDR2 from the germline V gene are SGHTA and FQGTGA. J was trimmed by 1 base and V by 4 bases; bases with no gene match: 0. The CDR3 is made up of 13 amino acids. The CDR3 DNA follows: TGTGCCAGCAGCTCAGGGGGCCAAGAGACCCAGTACTTC. This codes for CASSSGGQETQYF.

This chain connects TRBV4-2 to TRBJ2-5; maybe TRBD1 (5 bases). The CDR3 runs 14 residues. Germline V CDR1 and CDR2: LGHNA, YNFKEQ. Trimming took 4 bases from V and 4 from J, leaving 13 bases between them. The CDR3 sequence: CASSPVPRGETQYF. CDR3 in DNA: TGTGCCAGCAGCCCCGTCCCAAGGGGAGAGACCCAGTACTTC.

This rearrangement joins TRBV5-1 to TRBJ1-5; maybe TRBD1 (5 bases). V was clipped by 4 bases and J by 3 bases, with 11 bases between them. The CDR3 has 14 residues. Per germline, CDR1 SGHRS and CDR2 YFSETQ. The chain's CDR3 is CASSIDSYNQPQHF. For the CDR3, the DNA is TGCGCCAGCAGCATCGACAGTTACAATCAGCCCCAGCATTTT.

V usage is TRBV7-9 and J usage is TRBJ1-2; no clear D gene. The V gene lost 1 base and the J gene lost 2 bases, with 8 bases spanning the gap. Looked up from germline, CDR1 is SEHNR and CDR2 is FQNEAQ (reference sequence). The length of the CDR3 is 14 residues. The CDR3 protein is CASSLGNRNYGYTF. DNA for the CDR3: TGTGCCAGCAGCTTAGGAAACCGGAACTATGGCTACACCTTC.

This clone was recorded a few times. The V call is TRBV30, the J call TRBJ1-2; possible D gene TRBD1, 5 bases. CDR1 is GTSNPN and CDR2 is SVGIG in the germline V gene (reference sequence). Trimming left V 0 bases short and J 4 bases short, with 15 bases between. This CDR3 contains 15 residues. For the CDR3, the DNA is TGTGCCTGGAGTGTAATGGGGGTAGCGGCCTATGGCTACACCTTC. Protein: CAWSVMGVAAYGYTF. Together with reference TRBV30 and TRBJ1-2, the CDR3 gives the full variable domain: SQTIHQWPATLVQPVGSPLSLECTVEGTSNPNLYWYRQAAGRGLQLLFYSVGIGQISSEVPQNLSASRPQDRQFILSSKKLLLSDSGFYLCAWSVMGVAAYGYTFGSGTRLTVV.

The chain recombines TRBV10-3 with TRBJ1-4; 8 nucleotides match TRBD1. This CDR3 is built from 15 residues. V trimming: 10 bases; J trimming: 8 bases; junction bases outside the gene matches: 15. Germline V gene sequence: CDR1 ENHRY, CDR2 SYGVKD. This CDR3 reads CATATGEGENEKLFF. CDR3 sequence (DNA): TGTGCCACCGCGACAGGGGAGGGTGAAAACGAAAAACTGTTTTTT.

The chain recombines TRBV7-9 with TRBJ2-1, with 12 nucleotides matching TRBD2. The V and J ends lost 6 bases and 4 bases, in that order; junction bases with no gene match: 1. The CDR3 sequence is 14 residues long. The germline V gene has CDR1 SEHNR and CDR2 FQNEAQ (reference sequence). This CDR3 is CASRLAGGYNEQFF. CDR3 nucleotides: TGTGCCAGCAGACTAGCGGGGGGATACAATGAGCAGTTCTTC.

The chain carries TRBV5-8 and TRBJ2-7; 8 nucleotides align to TRBD1. The CDR3 totals 17 residues. The trim removed 0 bases at V and 0 bases at J, leaving 8 bases unmatched. Germline values: CDR1 SGHTS, CDR2 YDEGEE. CDR3 protein: CASSLGYDRGLSYEQYF. DNA for the CDR3: TGTGCCAGCAGCTTGGGATATGACAGGGGACTCTCCTACGAGCAGTACTTC.

Note on this clone: One junction end disagrees with the germline gene, perhaps due to a read error. The rearrangement joins TRBV12-3 or TRBV12-4 to TRBJ1-1, with 11 positions matching TRBD1. The CDR3 covers 13 residues. The CDR3 DNA reads TGTGCCAGCAGCTTAGGACAGGGGGCGAGAGCTTTCTTT. It codes for CASSLGQGARAFF.

The rearrangement links TRBV9 to TRBJ2-3; D uncertain. Germline values: CDR1 SGDLS, CDR2 YYNGEE. The V end was cut by 3 bases, the J end by 1 base, with 6 bases between. The CDR3 has 13 residues. In DNA, the CDR3 is TGTGCCAGCAGCGGGGCTGGCACAGATACGCAGTATTTT. It yields the protein CASSGAGTDTQYF.

The chain recombines TRBV19 with TRBJ2-7; 9 bases align to TRBD1. With V trimmed by 5 bases and J by 2 bases, 10 bases remained unmatched. The CDR3 length is 16 residues. The germline gives CDR1 LNHDA, CDR2 SQIVND (reference sequence). CDR3: CASSLPGQGGTYEQYF. The CDR3 region has the DNA TGTGCCAGTAGTCTCCCGGGACAGGGAGGGACCTACGAGCAGTACTTC.